This entry lists 20 T cell receptor beta chains sequenced from one sample in a study of T cell responses to AZD1222 COVID-19 vaccine. Method: immunoSEQ multiplex PCR; TCRdb's copy keeps in-frame clones and lacks some. There are 150,000 or so clones in the sample; more than 80% occur only once, and about 3% lies in the top ten. The material sequenced was peripheral blood, taken on day 0 of AZD1222 vaccination. These receptors were obtained from an adult in good health.

CDR3 residues: CASSQDPGLSYNEQFF. CDR3 DNA: TGCGCCAGCAGCCAAGACCCGGGACTCTCCTACAATGAGCAGTTCTTC. The gene calls are TRBV4-3 and TRBJ2-1, with D possibly matching TRBD2 (6 bases). Germline CDR1 is LGHNA and CDR2 is YSLEER. CDR3 length: 16 amino acids. V lost 0 bases and J lost 0, with 9 bases in between.

The J gene is TRBJ2-2, the V gene TRBV24-1, with TRBD1 as a possible D gene (6 bases). The ends were cut back, 3 bases at V and 5 bases at J, with 12 bases in the middle. This CDR3 spans 15 amino acids. Germline assignment: CDR1 KGHDR and CDR2 SFDVKD. The CDR3 region is CATSDPHRVTGELFF. CDR3 sequence (DNA): TGTGCCACCAGTGATCCGCACAGGGTAACCGGGGAGCTGTTTTTT.

In its sample, this clone was seen a few times. The rearrangement joins TRBV10-2 to TRBJ1-6; a weak D match, TRBD1 (6 bases). CDR1 is WSHSY, CDR2 SAAADI, per germline. The CDR3 length is 14 residues. Trimming took 0 bases from V and 9 from J, leaving 9 bases between them. The CDR3 protein is CASSESEGGSPLHF. The CDR3 nucleotides read TGCGCCAGCAGTGAGTCGGAAGGGGGTTCACCCCTCCACTTT.

V is TRBV5-1 and J is TRBJ1-2; no reliable D call. V was clipped by 0 bases and J by 7 bases, with 7 bases between them. CDR1 is SGHRS and CDR2 is YFSETQ in the germline V gene. The CDR3 is 12 residues long. CDR3 loop: CASSLGSSGYTF. CDR3 DNA sequence: TGCGCCAGCAGCTTGGGTTCGAGTGGCTACACCTTC.

This clone was seen a single time. This chain uses TRBV5-1 with TRBJ1-5; tentative D call: TRBD1 (5 bases). Germline V gene lookup returns CDR1 SGHRS and CDR2 YFSETQ. V lost 0 bases, J lost 7 bases, and 20 bases lay in between. CDR3 length: 17 residues. The CDR3 reads CASSLGRSGRGEQPQHF. The CDR3, as DNA: TGCGCCAGCAGCTTGGGGCGCTCTGGTCGGGGGGAGCAGCCCCAGCATTTT.

The chain links TRBV28 to TRBJ2-6, with 9 bases aligning to TRBD1. Germline loops: CDR1 MDHEN, CDR2 SYDVKM. This CDR3 spans 21 amino acids. Trimming at V came to 5 bases and at J to 2 bases, leaving 19 bases not matched to a gene. CDR3 residues: CASSAKDPGQGGGTGANVLTF. The DNA of the CDR3 is TGTGCCAGCAGTGCAAAAGACCCGGGACAGGGTGGAGGAACTGGGGCCAACGTCCTGACTTTC.

The CDR3 protein is CASSLLGNRIYNEQFF. The DNA for the CDR3 is TGTGCCAGCAGTTTGCTGGGGAACAGGATCTACAATGAGCAGTTCTTC. V and J are TRBV28 and TRBJ2-1; perhaps TRBD1 as D (5 bases). This CDR3 region has 16 residues. Trimming removed 3 bases from V and 3 bases from J, with 15 bases in between. Germline V gives CDR1 MDHEN, CDR2 SYDVKM.

This sequence joins TRBV2 and TRBJ1-2, with D tentatively TRBD1 (5 bases). Germline V gives CDR1 SNHLY, CDR2 FYNNEI. V was pared by 10 bases and J by 0 bases, with 15 bases between. This CDR3 is 14 amino acids long. Written as DNA, the CDR3 is TGTGCCACCAAGGTGGGACGGACTAACTATGGCTACACCTTC. This sequence encodes CATKVGRTNYGYTF.

The gene calls are TRBV7-2 and TRBJ1-2, with a tentative D call TRBD1 (5 bases). Germline CDR1 reads SGHTA; CDR2 reads FQGNSA. V lost 2 bases and J 4 bases, leaving 14 bases between the germline ends. The CDR3 has 15 residues. CDR3 bases: TGTGCCAGCAGCTTATTCCGGGACCCACCCTATGGCTACACCTTC. Translated, it gives CASSLFRDPPYGYTF.

The rearrangement links TRBV7-9 to TRBJ1-1; 7 bases match TRBD1. Per germline, CDR1 SEHNR and CDR2 FQNEAQ (reference sequence). The CDR3 sequence is 13 residues long. Trimming at V came to 7 bases and at J to 8 bases, leaving 10 bases not matched to a gene. CDR3 coding DNA: TGTGCCAGCAACGACAGGGCGTGGAACGAAGCTTTCTTT. This sequence encodes CASNDRAWNEAFF. The full variable domain, rest sourced from reference TRBV7-9 and TRBJ1-1, is DTGVSQNPRHKITKRGQNVTFRCDPISEHNRLYWYRQTLGQGPEFLTYFQNEAQLEKSRLLSDRFSAERPKGSFSTLEIQRTEQGDSAMYLCASNDRAWNEAFFGQGTRLTVV.

Here the CDR3 reads CASTLGPHTGELFF. The DNA of the CDR3 is TGTGCCAGCACCTTGGGACCGCACACCGGGGAGCTGTTTTTT. The J gene is TRBJ2-2, the V gene TRBV28; D tentatively fits TRBD1 or TRBD2 (5 bases each). The CDR3 is 14 residues long. Germline values: CDR1 MDHEN, CDR2 SYDVKM. The germline V and J ends were trimmed by 7 bases and 3 bases, with 12 bases remaining between them.

The chain is built from TRBV9 and TRBJ1-3; 10 bases align to TRBD1. J gave up 2 bases and V 0 bases, and 2 bases lay outside the gene matches. Germline CDR1 SGDLS, CDR2 YYNGEE. The CDR3 contains 16 residues. CDR3 in DNA: TGTGCCAGCAGCGTAGAAGGGACAGGGGCTGGAAACACCATATATTTT. It codes for CASSVEGTGAGNTIYF.

The chain employs TRBV6-2 or TRBV6-3 and TRBJ1-1; D is possibly TRBD1 (6 bases). Trimming shortened V by 2 bases and J by 3 bases, and 22 bases separated the two germline ends. The V gene's germline CDR1 is MNHEY and CDR2 SVGEGT. The CDR3 loop spans 18 amino acids. The CDR3 loop is CASSYRSGTRLSDTEAFF. The CDR3 DNA reads as TGTGCCAGCAGTTACCGCTCCGGGACACGGTTGTCGGACACTGAAGCTTTCTTT.

The J gene is TRBJ2-1, the V gene TRBV19; TRBD2 aligns across 13 bases. V lost 5 bases to trimming and J lost 4 bases; unmatched junction nucleotides: 2. The CDR3 has 15 amino acids. Germline values: CDR1 LNHDA, CDR2 SQIVND (reference sequence). The CDR3 here is CASSWTSGGYNEQFF. The DNA for the CDR3 is TGTGCCAGTAGTTGGACTAGCGGGGGTTACAATGAGCAGTTCTTC.

This clone was recorded at least ten times. The germline gene is not matched at one end of the junction; a read error may be the cause. The V gene is TRBV18, the J gene TRBJ1-2, with D perhaps matching TRBD1 (5 bases). This CDR3 spans 12 amino acids. The V gene's germline CDR1 is KGHSH and CDR2 LQKENI. In nucleotides, the CDR3 is TGTGCCAGCTCACCACTTACAGGCGCGTTCTCCTTC. It codes for CASSPLTGAFSF.

This clone was recorded a few times. This sequence joins TRBV18 and TRBJ1-2, with 9 nucleotides matching TRBD1. The CDR3 has 13 amino acids. Trimming cost V 4 bases and J 8 bases; bases outside gene matches: 5. Germline CDR1 is KGHSH and CDR2 is LQKENI. The CDR3 DNA is TGTGCCAGCTCACTACAGGGGGCCCGGGGCTACACCTTC. As protein: CASSLQGARGYTF.

The rearrangement uses TRBV19 and TRBJ1-5, with 7 bases matching TRBD1. There are 15 residues in the CDR3. Germline CDR1 and CDR2: LNHDA and SQIVND (reference sequence). The V gene end was trimmed by 4 bases and the J gene end by 4 bases; junction bases not matched to a gene: 7. The CDR3 loop is CASSTADRLNQPQHF. The CDR3 nucleotides read TGTGCCAGTAGTACTGCGGACAGGCTGAATCAGCCCCAGCATTTT.

The rearrangement links TRBV24-1 to TRBJ2-5; 16 positions match TRBD2. Trimming at V came to 0 bases and at J to 4 bases, leaving 10 bases not matched to a gene. Germline CDR1 KGHDR, CDR2 SFDVKD. CDR3 length: 20 amino acids. The CDR3, as DNA: TGTGCCACCAGTGATTTGGGGACTAGCGGGGGGGCCCCATTGGGAGAGACCCAGTACTTC. Translating it yields CATSDLGTSGGAPLGETQYF.

This chain uses TRBV4-3 with TRBJ2-3, with D possibly matching TRBD1 (6 bases). V lost 0 bases to trimming and J lost 4 bases, with 14 bases between them. Germline V gene lookup returns CDR1 LGHNA and CDR2 YSLEER. The CDR3 is 16 residues long. The CDR3 bases are TGCGCCAGCAGCCAAGACAGGGGCGGTGTGTCAGATACGCAGTATTTT. This translates into CASSQDRGGVSDTQYF.

The V call is TRBV7-2, the J call TRBJ2-1; a possible D gene is TRBD2 (5 bases). The CDR3 covers 15 residues. Deletions cut 3 bases from V and 3 bases from J, with 12 bases between. CDR1 is SGHTA, CDR2 FQGNSA, per germline. The CDR3 loop reads CASSLDWGNYNEQFF. The CDR3 DNA follows: TGTGCCAGCAGCTTGGACTGGGGAAACTACAATGAGCAGTTCTTC.